The present entry profiles one TCR beta chain with its context. This sample was taken from a study of cytomegalovirus exposure and HLA in healthy donors. The CDR3 has 15 amino acids. Deletions cut 4 bases from V and 3 bases from J, with 13 bases between. CDR1 is SGDLS, CDR2 YYNGEE, per germline. Amplification used 60 Vbeta primers and 13 Jbeta primers. Profiled with immunoSEQ multiplex PCR; TCRdb holds only in-frame clones, not every one. The sample lists about 140,000 clones, approximately 80% occurring once. V and J are TRBV9 and TRBJ1-4, with D maybe TRBD1 (5 bases). The sample comprised PBMCs. This TCR was sampled from a man aged 35-49 years in good health and CMV-seronegative. The CDR3 reads CASSNRIAANEKLFF. CDR3 DNA: TGTGCCAGCAGCAACAGGATCGCGGCTAATGAAAAACTGTTTTTT.